These T cell receptor beta chains were read from a single sample in a study of blood T cells in healthy people across ages. Each CDR3 protein gets one entry after TCRdb re-called the 5' RACE reads with MiXCR. The sample lists 1.5 million to 2 million distinct CDR3 sequences, roughly 30% occurring once. Sequenced material: blood. The receptors were sampled from a woman aged 30 to 39 in good health. The conserved cysteine and the conserved F or W are not part of the CDR3 here.

cdr3_length v_call cdr3_aa
14 TRBV10-3 AISGSSGGIYNEQF
14 TRBV20-1 SASKSVSSSYNEQF
11 TRBV5-6 AGSVQASNEQF
13 TRBV10-3 ATGGLAGVHNEQF
13 TRBV20-1 SARAGGSGYNEQF
11 TRBV27 ASSFEGSGSYT
12 TRBV7-3 ASSLTGAGEGYT
15 TRBV5-4 ASTREGPPSGANVLT
14 TRBV10-2 ASSRPGTKGVGEQF
12 TRBV20-1 SGDRGGSNTEAF
11 TRBV4-2 ASSQTNQETQY
11 TRBV2 ADQRGPDNEQF
17 TRBV6-1 ASRLPLGTGGLTNSPLH
10 TRBV27 ASSSGGGEQF
14 TRBV27 ASSLGRGGPYNEQF
13 TRBV4-1 ASRRRVRGDYEQY
12 TRBV3-1 ASSPTAGYNEQF
15 TRBV9 ASSVDEVSRMGDTQY
15 TRBV4-2 ASSQDTKVSGANVLT
10 TRBV2 ASSGTLYEQY
12 TRBV2 ASSDSGGDGEQY
12 TRBV2 ASSEKQENYGYT
10 TRBV20-1 SATGSYEKLF
13 TRBV7-9 AGSLPRDRGIGYT
12 TRBV12-3/TRBV12-4 ASGSGTGHNEQF
16 TRBV20-1 SAYSPRAGPPPEYTQY
14 TRBV6-1 ASSRLQGFRAGELF
11 TRBV20-1 SAGGTVNQPQH
11 TRBV3-1 ASSQAFNTEAF
14 TRBV9 ASSQGLLPSYNEQF
11 TRBV12-3/TRBV12-4 ASSIQQGHEQF
13 TRBV4-2 ASSQDHLTQGAQY
11 TRBV18 ASRRSTNEKLF
15 TRBV6-1 ASSSTTGAMVDYGYT
12 TRBV20-1 SAPEQGMGYGYT
11 TRBV20-1 SATTGKGDTQY
14 TRBV9 ASSSRPSDFTDTQY
13 TRBV7-9 ASSILSDSQETQY
14 TRBV7-8 ASSLLQGINQETQY
13 TRBV6-5 ASSYHSGGNYEQY
13 TRBV3-1 ASSLTLAGGGEQF
14 TRBV3-1 ASSQSKQGAHSPLH
9 TRBV20-1 SAPRQGEAF
11 TRBV7-6 ASSPIAVGWAF
14 TRBV7-2 ASSLTDGSSYNEQF
9 TRBV25-1 APRSGDIQY
9 TRBV2 ASRVHAEQF
11 TRBV20-1 SAGTGTPGEQF
12 TRBV20-1 SAVGRDRQETQY
14 TRBV20-1 SARDPIAGSTDTQY
17 TRBV18 ASKKLASGELSGANVLT
12 TRBV11-2 ASSCGQITNEQF